The TCR beta chain described here comes from a study of shared clonotypes between healthy human individuals (dated by TCRdb to about 2020). For context, the study as a whole: A couple of women and a few men aged 18 to 49 years were included in the cohort. Per donor, three plates each were used for CD4 naive and CD4 memory, two for CD8 naive, and one for CD8 memory. To estimate repertoire size and how much clonotypes are shared between individuals, the study performed deep sequencing of blood TCR repertoires from a handful of healthy adults. Different laboratories and diverse techniques were used to prepare libraries and sequence TCR repertoires, to increase sequencing depth and limit assay-specific biases. Between about 0.8 and 9 billion PBMCs per donor were obtained by leukapheresis.

Results and caveats for the whole study, not just this receptor: Pairwise subsampling led to the expectation that sequencing depth would affect the degree of clonotype sharing among donors. The small number of donors limited the genetic and exposure-history diversity represented. Sampling was restricted to blood, and TCR repertoires in tissue are likely to differ from TCR repertoires in blood. Estimated clonotype richness was generally larger for naive than for memory subsets. Compared with non-shared clonotypes, clonotypes shared by all four sorted-subset donors had higher generation probabilities. Incomplete sequencing was indicated by rarefaction of sorted-subset datasets, despite the large sequencing depth. Sharing across a few donors was observed for approximately 4.6% of naive CD4, less than 4% of naive CD8, 2% to 2.5% of memory CD4, and around 0.44% of memory CD8 clonotypes.

The donors were healthy, HIV-negative adults with no recently reported acute infections or vaccinations. Only Caucasian adults living in Nashville, Tennessee, USA were represented among the donors. Magnetic negative selection was used to enrich CD4+ T cells, after which naive cells were positively selected on CD45RA and the negative fraction became the memory subset. After blood collection by leukapheresis, PBMCs were isolated using Ficoll-Histopaque density gradient centrifugation and then cryopreserved in the vapor phase of liquid nitrogen. Analytical flow cytometry was used to check the purity and quantity of every magnetically sorted T cell population. Genomic DNA was isolated from each sorted fraction and quantified by UV absorbance on a Nanodrop 2000c. TCR CDR3 regions were amplified from genomic DNA by multiplex PCR using the deep immunoSEQ assay. For each cell subset, the extracted genomic DNA was distributed evenly across all wells of several immunoSEQ 96-well plates, and each plate served as one replicate. For sorted subsets, each replicate PCR was loaded with about 200 ng genomic DNA, equivalent to 32,000 or so T cell genomes. The purified libraries were quantified using a Qubit 3.0 fluorometer, sized with a Bioanalyzer 2100, and then quantified again using the KAPA Library Quantification kit. A separate single-read 150-cycle Illumina NextSeq 550 flow cell was used to sequence each immunoSEQ 96-well plate. In the paper's pipeline: Because the immunoSEQ output included only junctional sequences and no quality scores, the filtering could not be the same as the filtering used for full-length reads. Sequences were annotated with PyIR, a Python wrapper for IgBLAST v1.9, and V/J genes and CDR3 were assigned using IMGT germline references. Reads were removed for weak V/J assignments (E-value above 1e-6), missing CDR3, stop codons, out-of-frame junctions, or ambiguous translated residues. V3J clonotypes were defined as sequences sharing the same inferred V gene, J gene, and CDR3 amino acid sequence. To compute the percentage overlap between repertoires, the number of shared unique clonotypes was divided by the size of the smaller repertoire. Three approaches were used to assess repertoire richness: RTK rarefaction, the Chao1 estimator, and Recon v2.1 estimates of unobserved clonotypes. For all TCRbeta clonotypes obtained by the gDNA method from four donors, generation probabilities were computed with OLGA. Sourced from immuneACCESS, this table was stored by TCRdb with only in-frame sequences that have V and J called. A share of the clones is absent; for the studies checked, an unresolved V gene accounts for under half, and the remainder has no known explanation. The V and J calls and the clone size are those of that table, but D and trimming were determined from the DNA. Counted in this sample were some 2,500,000 clones; under 95% of them appeared once. Together, the top ten hold around 0.4% of the sample.

Concerning this clone itself: Its antigen specificity is not known. Qualities for individual bases were not recorded, and no much larger clone is one base off.

The sequenced sample consisted of naive CD4+ T cells from PBMCs. The cell subset or site label, as the study defines it: CD45RA+ positively selected. This clonotype was sampled from a young man in good health. Some clones in this sample may be carry-over from other donors' samples.

The DNA sequence is TGTGCCAGCAGTGACAGGGCGAACACCGGGGAGCTGTTTTTT. Its protein product is CASSDRANTGELFF. The rearranged segments are TRBV6-6 and TRBJ2-2; 7 junctional bases match TRBD1. CDR3 length: 14 amino acids, cysteine to phenylalanine. Only the CDR3 region is kept as DNA, spanning 42 bases read in frame from base 1. V trim: 5 bases; J trim: 0 bases; unmatched bases: 0. CDR1 and CDR2 are read off the germline V gene (reference sequence) as MNHNY and SVGAGI.